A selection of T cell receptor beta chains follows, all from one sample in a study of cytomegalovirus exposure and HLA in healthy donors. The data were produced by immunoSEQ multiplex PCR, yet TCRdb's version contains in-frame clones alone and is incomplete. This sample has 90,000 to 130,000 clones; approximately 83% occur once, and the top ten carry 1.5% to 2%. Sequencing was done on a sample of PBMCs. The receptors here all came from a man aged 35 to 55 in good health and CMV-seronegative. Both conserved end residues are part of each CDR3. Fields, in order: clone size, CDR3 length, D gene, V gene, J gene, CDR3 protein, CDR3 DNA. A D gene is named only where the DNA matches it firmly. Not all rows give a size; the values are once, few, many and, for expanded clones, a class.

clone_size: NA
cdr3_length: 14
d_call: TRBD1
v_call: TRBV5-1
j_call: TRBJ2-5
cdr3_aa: CASTVTGVGETQYF
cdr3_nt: TGCGCCAGCACCGTCACAGGGGTCGGAGAGACCCAGTACTTC

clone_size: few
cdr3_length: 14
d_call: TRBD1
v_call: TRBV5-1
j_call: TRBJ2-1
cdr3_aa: CASSSGTGGYEQFF
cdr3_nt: TGCGCCAGCAGCTCCGGGACAGGGGGATATGAGCAGTTCTTC

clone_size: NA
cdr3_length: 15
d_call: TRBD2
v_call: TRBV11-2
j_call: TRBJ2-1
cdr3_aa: CASSAGTSGGNEQFF
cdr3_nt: TGTGCCAGCAGCGCAGGGACTAGCGGCGGCAATGAGCAGTTCTTC

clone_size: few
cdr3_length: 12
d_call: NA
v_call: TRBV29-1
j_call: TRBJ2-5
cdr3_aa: CSAFLDRETQYF
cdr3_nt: TGCAGCGCGTTCCTAGATCGAGAGACCCAGTACTTC

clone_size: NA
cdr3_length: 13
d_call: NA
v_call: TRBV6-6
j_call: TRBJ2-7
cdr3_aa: CASRHADSYEQYF
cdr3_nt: TGTGCCAGCAGACACGCGGACAGCTACGAGCAGTACTTC

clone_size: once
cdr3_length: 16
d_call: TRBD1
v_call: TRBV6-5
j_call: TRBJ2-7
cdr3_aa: CASSYYPGTGSYEQYF
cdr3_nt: TGTGCCAGCAGTTACTATCCCGGGACAGGGTCTTACGAGCAGTACTTC

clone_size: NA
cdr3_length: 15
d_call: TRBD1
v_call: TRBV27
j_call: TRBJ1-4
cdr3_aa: CASISYRGPNEKLFF
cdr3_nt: TGTGCCAGCATTTCTTACAGGGGTCCTAATGAAAAACTGTTTTTT

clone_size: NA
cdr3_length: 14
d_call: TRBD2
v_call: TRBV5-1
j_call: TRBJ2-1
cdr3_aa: CASSFQGLDNEQFF
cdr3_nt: TGCGCCAGCAGCTTTCAGGGACTAGACAATGAGCAGTTCTTC

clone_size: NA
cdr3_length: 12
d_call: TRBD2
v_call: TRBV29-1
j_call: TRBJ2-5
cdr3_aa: CSVLAGEETQYF
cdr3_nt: TGCAGCGTGTTAGCGGGGGAAGAGACCCAGTACTTC

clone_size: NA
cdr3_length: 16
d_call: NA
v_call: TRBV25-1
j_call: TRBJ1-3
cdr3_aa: CASSEHRLSQGNTIYF
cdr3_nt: TGTGCCAGCAGTGAACACAGGTTGTCTCAAGGAAACACCATATATTTT

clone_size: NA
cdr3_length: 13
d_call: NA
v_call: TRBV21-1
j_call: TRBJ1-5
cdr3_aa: CASTIQGKEPQHF
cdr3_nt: TGTGCCAGCACGATTCAGGGTAAAGAGCCCCAGCATTTT

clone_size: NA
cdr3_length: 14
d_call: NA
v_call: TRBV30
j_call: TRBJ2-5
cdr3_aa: CAWSSLSPQETQYF
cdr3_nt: TGTGCCTGGAGCTCGTTGAGCCCCCAAGAGACCCAGTACTTC

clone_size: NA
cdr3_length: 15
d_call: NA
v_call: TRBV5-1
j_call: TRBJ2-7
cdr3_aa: CASSIGQRSSYEQYF
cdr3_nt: TGCGCCAGCAGCATCGGACAGAGAAGCTCCTACGAGCAGTACTTC

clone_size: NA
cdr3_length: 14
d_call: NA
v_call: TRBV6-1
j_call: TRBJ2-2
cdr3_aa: CASSTGSWTGELFF
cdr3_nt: TGTGCCAGCAGTACAGGGAGTTGGACCGGGGAGCTGTTTTTT

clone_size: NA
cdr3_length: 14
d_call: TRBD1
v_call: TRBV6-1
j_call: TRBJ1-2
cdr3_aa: CASSAGTVFNGYTF
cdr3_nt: TGTGCCAGCAGTGCCGGGACAGTGTTTAATGGCTACACCTTC

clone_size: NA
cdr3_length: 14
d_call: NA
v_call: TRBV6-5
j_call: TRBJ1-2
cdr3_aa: CASSATPGEGGYTF
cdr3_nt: TGTGCCAGCAGTGCCACCCCAGGGGAGGGTGGCTACACCTTC

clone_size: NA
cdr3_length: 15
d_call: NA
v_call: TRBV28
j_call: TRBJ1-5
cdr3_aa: CASSSYSGVRQPQHF
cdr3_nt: TGTGCCAGCAGTAGTTACTCGGGGGTGAGACAGCCCCAGCATTTT

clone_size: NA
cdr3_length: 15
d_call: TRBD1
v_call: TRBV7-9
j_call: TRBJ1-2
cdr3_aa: CASSSRDSGGYGYTF
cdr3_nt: TGTGCCAGCAGCTCGAGGGACAGCGGCGGCTATGGCTACACCTTC

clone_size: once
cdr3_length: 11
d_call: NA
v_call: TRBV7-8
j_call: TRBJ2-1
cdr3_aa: CASSPSNEQFF
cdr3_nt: TGTGCCAGCAGCCCCAGTAATGAGCAGTTCTTC

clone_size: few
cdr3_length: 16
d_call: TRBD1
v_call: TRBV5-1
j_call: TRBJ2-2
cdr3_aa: CASSTTGTGVTGELFF
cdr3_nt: TGCGCCAGCAGCACCACCGGGACAGGTGTCACCGGGGAGCTGTTTTTT

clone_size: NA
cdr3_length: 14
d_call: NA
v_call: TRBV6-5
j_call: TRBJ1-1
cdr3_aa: CASSYSGAYTEAFF
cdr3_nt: TGTGCCAGCAGTTACTCAGGGGCTTACACTGAAGCTTTCTTT

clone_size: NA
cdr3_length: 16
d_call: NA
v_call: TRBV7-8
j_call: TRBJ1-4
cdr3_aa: CASSLHRAFRTEKLFF
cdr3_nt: TGTGCCAGCAGCTTACACAGGGCATTCAGAACGGAAAAACTGTTTTTT

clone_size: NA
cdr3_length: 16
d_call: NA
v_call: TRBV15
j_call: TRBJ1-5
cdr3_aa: CATSRADSYSNQPQHF
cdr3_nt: TGTGCCACCAGCAGAGCAGACAGCTATAGCAATCAGCCCCAGCATTTT

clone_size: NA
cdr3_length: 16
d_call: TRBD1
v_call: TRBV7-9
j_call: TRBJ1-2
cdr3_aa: CASSLEGLGQADGYTF
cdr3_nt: TGTGCCAGCAGCTTAGAAGGTTTGGGACAGGCGGATGGCTACACCTTC